Following are 27 T cell receptor beta chains from one sample sequenced in a study of T cell responses to AZD1222 COVID-19 vaccine. TCRdb's table, derived via immunoSEQ multiplex PCR, lists solely in-frame clones and lacks some. The sample includes about 76,000 clones, roughly 88% of them seen just once. The input for sequencing was peripheral blood, taken on day 0 of MenACWY control vaccination. The receptors here all came from an adult in good health.

The rearrangement uses TRBV5-4 and TRBJ1-3; D gene unclear. Germline V gene lookup returns CDR1 SGHNT and CDR2 YYREEE (reference sequence). The CDR3 is made up of 12 amino acids. Deletions cut 0 bases from V and 4 bases from J, with 2 bases between. This chain's CDR3 is CASSLDGNTIYF. The CDR3 DNA is TGTGCCAGCAGCTTGGACGGAAACACCATATATTTT.

The chain joins TRBV24-1 to TRBJ1-4; D not certain. The length of the CDR3 is 15 residues. CDR1 is KGHDR and CDR2 is SFDVKD in the germline V gene. The ends were cut back, 3 bases at V and 7 bases at J, with 14 bases in the middle. The CDR3 reads CATSDPQAGIEKLFF. The CDR3 nucleotides are TGTGCCACCAGTGATCCCCAGGCAGGTATTGAAAAACTGTTTTTT.

The chain couples TRBV7-2 to TRBJ2-5, with D tentatively TRBD1 or TRBD2 (6 bases each). The V gene's germline CDR1 is SGHTA and CDR2 FQGNSA. This CDR3 spans 13 amino acids. The V end lost 5 bases, the J end lost 5 bases, and 12 bases lay between the germline ends. The CDR3 protein is CASSLGGLETQYF. The CDR3 nucleotides are TGTGCCAGCAGCCTCGGGGGCCTTGAGACCCAGTACTTC.

The chain links TRBV6-5 to TRBJ2-5, with 7 positions matching TRBD1. The CDR3 loop spans 15 amino acids. The V and J ends lost 6 bases and 7 bases, in that order; junction bases with no gene match: 14. CDR1 and CDR2 (germline): MNHEY, SVGAGI. DNA for the CDR3: TGTGCCAGCAGCTATCGAGACACAGGGGACCGGACCCAGTACTTC. This sequence encodes CASSYRDTGDRTQYF.

V usage is TRBV28 and J usage is TRBJ2-7; 10 nucleotides line up with TRBD1. Germline CDR1 MDHEN, CDR2 SYDVKM. The CDR3 is 14 residues long. V lost 3 bases to trimming and J lost 4 bases; unmatched junction nucleotides: 3. CDR3 loop: CASSLTGGRYEQYF. CDR3 nucleotides: TGTGCCAGCAGTTTGACAGGGGGCAGGTACGAGCAGTACTTC.

The CDR3 protein is CASSPSQGLTYGYTF. The CDR3 DNA reads TGTGCCAGCTCACCTTCACAGGGGTTAACCTATGGCTACACCTTC. This rearrangement joins TRBV18 to TRBJ1-2; 7 bases agree with TRBD1. The V segment lost 3 bases and the J segment 4 bases; nucleotides outside the gene matches: 8. CDR1 is KGHSH, CDR2 LQKENI, per germline. This CDR3 comprises 15 residues.

V is TRBV27 and J is TRBJ1-5; TRBD1 is a possible D gene (6 bases). There are 14 residues in the CDR3. Trimming took 6 bases from V and 6 from J, leaving 15 bases between them. Germline-derived CDR1 and CDR2 are MNHEY and SMNVEV (reference sequence). This CDR3 is CASRIGGAGQPQHF. CDR3 coding DNA: TGTGCCAGCAGAATAGGGGGGGCGGGTCAGCCCCAGCATTTT.

J is TRBJ1-2 and V is TRBV6-5; D ambiguous. V lost 0 bases, J lost 2 bases, and 10 bases lay in between. Per the germline V gene, CDR1 is MNHEY and CDR2 is SVGAGI. The CDR3 runs to 15 residues. Here the CDR3 reads CASSYSNLGNYGYTF. CDR3 nucleotides: TGTGCCAGCAGTTACTCGAATCTGGGGAACTATGGCTACACCTTC.

V is TRBV7-6 and J is TRBJ2-5; D unclear. The germline CDR1 and CDR2 sequences are SGHVS and FNYEAQ. The CDR3 spans 11 residues. V lost 3 bases, J lost 4 bases, and 3 bases lay in between. The CDR3 DNA follows: TGTGCCAGCAGCTTCACAGAGACCCAGTACTTC. It translates to CASSFTETQYF. The whole variable domain, filled in from reference TRBV7-6 and TRBJ2-5, reads GAGVSQSPRYKVTKRGQDVALRCDPISGHVSLYWYRQALGQGPEFLTYFNYEAQQDKSGLPNDRFSAERPEGSISTLTIQRTEQRDSAMYRCASSFTETQYFGPGTRLLVL.

The V gene is TRBV9, the J gene TRBJ2-7, with D perhaps matching TRBD2 (6 bases). Germline V gene lookup returns CDR1 SGDLS and CDR2 YYNGEE. The ends were cut back, 0 bases at V and 3 bases at J, with 10 bases in the middle. The CDR3 loop spans 14 amino acids. In DNA, the CDR3 is TGTGCCAGCAGCGTAGGGGCTAGCGACTACGAGCAGTACTTC. It yields the protein CASSVGASDYEQYF.

This rearrangement joins TRBV2 to TRBJ1-5; D is uncertain. The germline V gene encodes CDR1 SNHLY and CDR2 FYNNEI. With 4 bases removed from V and 9 bases from J, the gap between germline ends came to 13 bases. This CDR3 comprises 13 residues. The CDR3 region has the DNA TGTGCCAGCAGTGGTACTGGACGGGGGCCCCAGCATTTT. Its translation is CASSGTGRGPQHF. Full variable domain (outside the CDR3, taken from reference TRBV2 and TRBJ1-5): EPEVTQTPSHQVTQMGQEVILRCVPISNHLYFYWYRQILGQKVEFLVSFYNNEISEKSEIFDDQFSVERPDGSNFTLKIRSTKLEDSAMYFCASSGTGRGPQHFGDGTRLSIL.

This rearrangement joins TRBV2 to TRBJ2-7; D possibly uses TRBD1 or TRBD2 (5 bases each). The CDR3 consists of 14 residues. Germline values: CDR1 SNHLY, CDR2 FYNNEI. V was shortened by 3 bases and J by 0 bases, with 9 bases between the two germline ends. The CDR3 DNA follows: TGTGCCAGCAGTGACGAGGGGAGCTCCTACGAGCAGTACTTC. Translation: CASSDEGSSYEQYF.

V usage is TRBV7-2 and J usage is TRBJ2-3, with 9 bases lining up with TRBD1. The CDR3 is 14 amino acids. From germline, CDR1 is SGHTA and CDR2 FQGNSA. The ends lost 5 bases at V and 5 bases at J; junction bases unmatched: 5. For the CDR3, the DNA is TGTGCCAGCAGCCCGGGACAGGGAGTAGATACGCAGTATTTT. Translating it yields CASSPGQGVDTQYF.

V is TRBV12-3 or TRBV12-4 and J is TRBJ2-7, with D possibly being TRBD1 (6 bases). The V end was cut by 5 bases, the J end by 5 bases, with 13 bases between. The CDR3 totals 13 residues. The CDR3 loop is CASSIQGLHEQYF. DNA for the CDR3: TGTGCCAGCAGTATACAGGGCCTCCACGAGCAGTACTTC.

This sequence joins TRBV18 and TRBJ1-6; D unresolved. The CDR3 is made up of 14 amino acids. V lost 6 bases and J lost 8, with 14 bases in between. The germline V gene has CDR1 KGHSH and CDR2 LQKENI. Here the CDR3 DNA reads TGTGCCAGCTCTCTACGGAGTGGAGATTCACCCCTCCACTTT. Translated, it gives CASSLRSGDSPLHF. Drawing the rest from reference TRBV18 and TRBJ1-6, the complete variable domain is NAGVMQNPRHLVRRRGQEARLRCSPMKGHSHVYWYRQLPEEGLKFMVYLQKENIIDESGMPKERFSAEFPKEGPSILRIQQVVRGDSAAYFCASSLRSGDSPLHFGNGTRLTVT.

The chain combines TRBV6-5 with TRBJ2-7, with TRBD1 matching over 8 bases. The trim removed 0 bases at V and 5 bases at J, leaving 6 bases unmatched. CDR3 length equals 15 residues. Per germline, CDR1 MNHEY and CDR2 SVGAGI. CDR3 sequence reads: CASSYSPDRAHEQYF. The CDR3 DNA follows: TGTGCCAGCAGTTACTCACCGGACAGGGCTCACGAGCAGTACTTC.

J is TRBJ2-5 and V is TRBV10-3; no reliable D call. The V gene's germline CDR1 is ENHRY and CDR2 SYGVKD. The CDR3 covers 15 residues. The V end lost 3 bases, the J end lost 5 bases, and 16 bases lay between the germline ends. The CDR3 is CAISDRVDGWETQYF. CDR3 in DNA: TGTGCCATCAGTGATCGAGTAGACGGATGGGAGACCCAGTACTTC.

This rearrangement joins TRBV9 to TRBJ2-7, with TRBD2 as a possible D gene (6 bases). V was shortened by 0 bases and J by 2 bases, with 15 bases between the two germline ends. This CDR3 comprises 16 residues. CDR1 is SGDLS, CDR2 YYNGEE, per germline. The CDR3, as DNA: TGTGCCAGCAGCGTAGAGAGGTTAGCGGATCCCTACGAGCAGTACTTC. Translation: CASSVERLADPYEQYF.

There are a few counts of this clone. This chain links TRBV19 with TRBJ1-2; D is possibly TRBD1 (6 bases). Germline V gene sequence: CDR1 LNHDA, CDR2 SQIVND (reference sequence). This CDR3 has 13 residues. The V and J ends lost 7 bases and 3 bases respectively, with 12 bases between them. The CDR3 region has the DNA TGTGCCAGTAACGGCAGGGGATACTATGGCTACACCTTC. It translates to CASNGRGYYGYTF.

The chain combines TRBV18 with TRBJ2-2, with D maybe TRBD2 (6 bases). Trimming left V 9 bases short and J 7 bases short, with 9 bases between. The CDR3 consists of 11 residues. Germline CDR1 reads KGHSH; CDR2 reads LQKENI. CDR3 region: CASQGGGELFF. CDR3 nucleotide sequence: TGTGCCAGTCAGGGAGGCGGGGAGCTGTTTTTT.

J is TRBJ2-3 and V is TRBV9; D unresolved. V was shortened by 7 bases and J by 8 bases, with 5 bases between the two germline ends. Germline-derived CDR1 and CDR2 are SGDLS and YYNGEE. This CDR3 has 9 amino acids. CDR3 sequence (DNA): TGTGCCAGCTCTAGTACGCAGTATTTT. The encoded protein is CASSSTQYF.

This clone was found once. J is TRBJ2-3 and V is TRBV28; D ambiguous. This CDR3 has 14 residues. The V end lost 3 bases, the J end lost 3 bases, and 10 bases lay between the germline ends. The V gene's germline CDR1 is MDHEN and CDR2 SYDVKM. The CDR3 DNA is TGTGCCAGCAGTTTCAGACCCACGACAGATACGCAGTATTTT. Its protein is CASSFRPTTDTQYF. The full variable domain, in which reference TRBV28 and TRBJ2-3 provide the parts outside the CDR3, is DVKVTQSSRYLVKRTGEKVFLECVQDMDHENMFWYRQDPGLGLRLIYFSYDVKMKEKGDIPEGYSVSREKKERFSLILESASTNQTSMYLCASSFRPTTDTQYFGPGTRLTVL.

The table lists this clone with a count of one. CDR3 in amino acids: CASSEVTSEPYEQYF. The CDR3 nucleotides are TGCGCCAGCAGTGAAGTGACTAGCGAACCCTACGAGCAGTACTTC. The chain carries TRBV10-2 and TRBJ2-7; 8 bases align to TRBD2. The CDR3 loop spans 15 amino acids. Germline lookup yields CDR1 WSHSY and CDR2 SAAADI. V shed 3 bases, J shed 2 bases, and the junction held 6 bases outside the gene matches.

The chain couples TRBV18 to TRBJ2-7, with 9 bases that match TRBD1. The CDR3 loop spans 15 amino acids. In germline, CDR1 is KGHSH, CDR2 LQKENI. J lost 4 bases, V lost 6 bases, and 10 bases had no gene match. The CDR3 nucleotides read TGTGCCAGCTCGTCTACCGGGACAGGGAGGTACGAGCAGTACTTC. This encodes CASSSTGTGRYEQYF.

The chain has TRBV28 and TRBJ1-2; D is perhaps TRBD1 (6 bases). Trimming left V 5 bases short and J 2 bases short, with 9 bases between. There are 13 residues in the CDR3. The germline V gene has CDR1 MDHEN and CDR2 SYDVKM. In DNA, the CDR3 is TGTGCCAGCAGTGGGCAGGGGAACTATGGCTACACCTTC. As protein: CASSGQGNYGYTF.

This clone was counted once. The chain carries TRBV19 and TRBJ1-2; 10 nucleotides agree with TRBD1. The CDR3 is 15 amino acids. From germline, CDR1 is LNHDA and CDR2 SQIVND (reference sequence). Trimming cost V 5 bases and J 3 bases; bases outside gene matches: 6. CDR3 DNA sequence: TGTGCCAGTAGTGTGGGGACAGGGGACTACTATGGCTACACCTTC. Its translation is CASSVGTGDYYGYTF.

This chain joins TRBV6-5 and TRBJ1-6; D call uncertain. This CDR3 is built from 16 residues. Germline-derived CDR1 and CDR2 are MNHEY and SVGAGI. The V end lost 0 bases, the J end lost 10 bases, and 16 bases lay between the germline ends. CDR3 nucleotides: TGTGCCAGCAGTTACTCGTTGGGCAGCCGGGAATCACCCCTCCACTTT. Protein product: CASSYSLGSRESPLHF.